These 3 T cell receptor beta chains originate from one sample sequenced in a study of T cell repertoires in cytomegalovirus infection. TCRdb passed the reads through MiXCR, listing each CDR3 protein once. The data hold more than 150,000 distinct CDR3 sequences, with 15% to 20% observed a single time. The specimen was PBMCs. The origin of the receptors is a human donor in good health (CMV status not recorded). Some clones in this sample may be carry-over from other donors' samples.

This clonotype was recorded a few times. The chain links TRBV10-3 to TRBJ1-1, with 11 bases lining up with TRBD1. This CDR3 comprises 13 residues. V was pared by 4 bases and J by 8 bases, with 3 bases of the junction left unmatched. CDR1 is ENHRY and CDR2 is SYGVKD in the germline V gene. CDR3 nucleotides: TGTGCCATCAGTGGAGGGACAGGGGGAGAAGCTTTCTTT. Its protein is CAISGGTGGEAFF.

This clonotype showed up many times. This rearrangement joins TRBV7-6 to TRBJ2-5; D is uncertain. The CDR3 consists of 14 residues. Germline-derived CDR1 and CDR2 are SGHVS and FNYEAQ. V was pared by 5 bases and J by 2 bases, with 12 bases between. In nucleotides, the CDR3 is TGTGCCAGCAGCCACCCCCGGGCTCAAGAGACCCAGTACTTC. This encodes CASSHPRAQETQYF.

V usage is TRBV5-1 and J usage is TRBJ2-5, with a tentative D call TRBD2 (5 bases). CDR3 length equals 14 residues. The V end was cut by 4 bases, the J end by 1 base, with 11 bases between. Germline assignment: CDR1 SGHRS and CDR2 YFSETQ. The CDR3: CASSLPGGQETQYF. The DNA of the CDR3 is TGCGCCAGCAGCCTCCCTGGAGGCCAAGAGACCCAGTACTTC.